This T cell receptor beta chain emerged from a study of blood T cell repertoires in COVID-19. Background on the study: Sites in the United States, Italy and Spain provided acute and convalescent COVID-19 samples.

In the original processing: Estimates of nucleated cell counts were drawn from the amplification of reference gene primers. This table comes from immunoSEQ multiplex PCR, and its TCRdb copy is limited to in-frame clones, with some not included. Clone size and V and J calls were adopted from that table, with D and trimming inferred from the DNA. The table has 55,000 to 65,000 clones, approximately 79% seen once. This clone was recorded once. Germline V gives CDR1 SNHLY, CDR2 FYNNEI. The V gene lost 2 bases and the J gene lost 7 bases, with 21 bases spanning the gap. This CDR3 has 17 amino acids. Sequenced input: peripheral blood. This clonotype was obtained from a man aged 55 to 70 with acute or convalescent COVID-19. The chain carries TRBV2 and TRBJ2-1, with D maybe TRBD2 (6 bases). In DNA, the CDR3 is TGTGCCAGCAGTGAATTACCCGGGACTCCCGCTGAAAATGAGCAGTTCTTC. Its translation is CASSELPGTPAENEQFF.